A selection of T cell receptor beta chains follows, all from one sample in a study of cytomegalovirus exposure and HLA in healthy donors. The repertoire was sequenced with immunoSEQ multiplex PCR; TCRdb's copy has only in-frame clones and lacks some. Of tens of thousands of clones listed, 77% were seen once; the top ten hold roughly 3%. Material: PBMCs. These receptor sequences come from a middle-aged man in good health and CMV-seropositive. Both conserved end residues are part of each CDR3. The D gene is left open where the match is weak. Clone size is not always given. Where it is, it says once, few, many or a class for expanded clones.

j_call	v_call	d_call	clone_size	cdr3_aa	cdr3_nt
TRBJ1-2	TRBV30	NA	NA	CAWEALINYGYTF	TGTGCCTGGGAGGCCTTAATTAACTATGGCTACACCTTC
TRBJ2-5	TRBV2	NA	NA	CASRHPQGLETQYF	TGTGCCAGCCGCCACCCCCAGGGGCTAGAGACCCAGTACTTC
TRBJ2-2	TRBV5-4	TRBD2	NA	CASSKGLAGVTGELFF	TGTGCCAGCAGCAAGGGACTAGCGGGAGTTACCGGGGAGCTGTTTTTT
TRBJ2-5	TRBV19	NA	NA	CASSGGNLPAGTQYF	TGTGCCAGTAGTGGGGGGAACCTCCCGGCGGGGACCCAGTACTTC
TRBJ1-5	TRBV19	NA	NA	CASSIRSPSNQPQHF	TGTGCCAGTAGTATCCGTAGCCCGAGCAATCAGCCCCAGCATTTT
TRBJ2-7	TRBV5-4	TRBD2	NA	CASSSGLANYEQYF	TGTGCCAGCAGCTCGGGACTAGCGAATTACGAGCAGTACTTC
TRBJ1-2	TRBV6-1	NA	few	CASRGHDLYTF	TGTGCCAGCAGGGGACACGATCTATACACCTTC
TRBJ2-7	TRBV30	TRBD1	NA	CAWRRTGGNEQYF	TGTGCCTGGAGGAGGACAGGGGGGAACGAGCAGTACTTC
TRBJ2-7	TRBV7-9	TRBD2	NA	CASRDGRTSVNEQYF	TGTGCCAGCAGGGATGGGCGGACTAGTGTAAACGAGCAGTACTTC
TRBJ2-5	TRBV2	TRBD1	NA	CASSGRTGRQTQYF	TGTGCCAGCAGTGGTAGGACAGGGCGACAGACCCAGTACTTC